One and the same sample provided the 21 T cell receptor beta chains below, sequenced in a study of regulatory T cells in long-lasting Graves disease. Sequencing libraries for TCR beta were prepared with iRepertoire HTBI primers and Arm-PCR of CDR3 regions. TCRdb ran MiXCR on the multiplex PCR reads and lists one entry per CDR3 protein. The data hold some 460,000 distinct CDR3 sequences, with 15% to 20% observed a single time. Noted time point: newly diagnosed GD, antithyroid drugs for less than 3 months. Generation of the TCR library employed RNA extracted from PBMCs. The same specimen was also included in a second study, on T cells in Graves' hyperthyroidism and ophthalmopathy.

The source material was peripheral blood mononuclear cells (PBMCs), sampled at new diagnosis, from a patient treated with antithyroid drugs. The receptors were gathered from a man in his forties with Graves disease.

This sequence joins TRBV12-5 and TRBJ2-3, with D perhaps TRBD1 or TRBD2 (5 bases each). Per the germline V gene, CDR1 is LGHNT and CDR2 is FRNRAP. Trimming took 4 bases from V and 6 from J, leaving 20 bases between them. The CDR3 is 16 amino acids. The CDR3 sequence: CASGSPVGVGLDTQYF. In nucleotides, the CDR3 is TGTGCTAGTGGTTCCCCAGTGGGGGTGGGGTTGGATACGCAGTATTTT.

This clonotype showed up many times. This rearrangement joins TRBV28 to TRBJ1-5; the match to TRBD1 covers 7 bases. J was trimmed by 2 bases and V by 7 bases; bases with no gene match: 5. Germline V CDR1 and CDR2: MDHEN, SYDVKM. This CDR3 has 14 amino acids. The CDR3 DNA sequence: TGTGCCAGCAACAGGGGAGTTGGCAATCAGCCCCAGCATTTT. This sequence encodes CASNRGVGNQPQHF.

This clonotype was counted at least ten times. The V call is TRBV11-2, the J call TRBJ2-1, with 10 bases lining up with TRBD2. The CDR3 extends over 16 amino acids. Germline V lookup: CDR1 SGHAT, CDR2 FQNNGV. The V gene end was trimmed by 5 bases and the J gene end by 2 bases; junction bases not matched to a gene: 6. The CDR3: CASSVASGRAYNEQFF. The CDR3 DNA is TGTGCCAGCAGCGTAGCCAGCGGGAGGGCCTACAATGAGCAGTTCTTC.

This clonotype was seen repeatedly, ten times or more. The V and J genes are TRBV28 and TRBJ1-1; TRBD1 is a possible D gene (5 bases). Trimming left V 0 bases short and J 2 bases short, with 13 bases between. The germline gives CDR1 MDHEN, CDR2 SYDVKM. CDR3 length: 16 residues. The CDR3 sequence is CASSLWGVLRNTEAFF. In DNA, the CDR3 is TGTGCCAGCAGTTTATGGGGGGTGCTTCGAAACACTGAAGCTTTCTTT.

This clonotype was recorded many times. This sequence joins TRBV7-9 and TRBJ2-3; TRBD2 matches 8 bases. The trim removed 5 bases at V and 5 bases at J, leaving 9 bases unmatched. The CDR3 covers 15 residues. Germline V lookup: CDR1 SEHNR, CDR2 FQNEAQ (reference sequence). CDR3 sequence (DNA): TGTGCCAGCAGCCTGAGCGGGAGTGTAGAAGATACGCAGTATTTT. Amino acid sequence: CASSLSGSVEDTQYF.

This clonotype was seen ten or more times. The J gene is TRBJ2-7, the V gene TRBV11-2; TRBD1 or TRBD2 may be the D gene (5 bases each). Germline V gene sequence: CDR1 SGHAT, CDR2 FQNNGV. There are 15 residues in the CDR3. V lost 5 bases, J lost 2 bases, and 16 bases lay in between. CDR3 nucleotides: TGTGCCAGCAGCCAAACAACCGGGGCGGCCTACGAGCAGTACTTC. Translated: CASSQTTGAAYEQYF.

In this sample, this clonotype turned up many times. The chain carries TRBV10-3 and TRBJ2-5; TRBD2 matches 7 bases. Germline CDR1 ENHRY, CDR2 SYGVKD. Trimming at V came to 5 bases and at J to 2 bases, leaving 5 bases not matched to a gene. This CDR3 contains 14 residues. CDR3 amino acids: CAISPSGVQETQYF. The CDR3 DNA reads as TGTGCCATCAGTCCGAGCGGGGTACAAGAGACCCAGTACTTC.

This clonotype showed up many times. For the CDR3, the DNA is TGTGCCAGCAGGTCACAATACAATGAGCAGTTCTTC. This gives the protein CASRSQYNEQFF. This sequence joins TRBV28 and TRBJ2-1; no clear D gene. This CDR3 spans 12 amino acids. The V gene lost 6 bases and the J gene lost 4 bases, with 7 bases spanning the gap. The V gene's germline CDR1 is MDHEN and CDR2 SYDVKM.

This chain joins TRBV3-1 and TRBJ2-1; TRBD2 aligns across 9 bases. V trimming: 4 bases; J trimming: 7 bases; junction bases outside the gene matches: 5. This CDR3 contains 14 residues. The germline V gene has CDR1 LGHDT and CDR2 YNNKEL (reference sequence). CDR3 sequence: CASSRSLAGNEQFF. The DNA of the CDR3 is TGTGCCAGCAGCCGGAGCCTAGCGGGAAATGAGCAGTTCTTC.

This clonotype was recorded a few times. The chain has TRBV7-9 and TRBJ2-1, with D hard to call. V lost 10 bases to trimming and J lost 0 bases, with 10 bases between them. The germline CDR1 and CDR2 sequences are SEHNR and FQNEAQ (reference sequence). The CDR3 is made up of 13 amino acids. CDR3 in DNA: TGTGCCACACGGGCGAGCTCCTACAATGAGCAGTTCTTC. Translated, it gives CATRASSYNEQFF.

This chain links TRBV24-1 with TRBJ2-1, with 9 nucleotides matching TRBD2. Germline CDR1 KGHDR, CDR2 SFDVKD. J was trimmed by 9 bases and V by 9 bases; bases with no gene match: 11. There are 14 residues in the CDR3. This CDR3 is CATRAGGLGSEQFF. In nucleotides, the CDR3 is TGTGCCACCCGAGCGGGAGGCCTGGGGAGTGAGCAGTTCTTC.

The chain combines TRBV12-3 or TRBV12-4 with TRBJ2-5; a weak D match, TRBD1 (6 bases). The V gene lost 6 bases and the J gene lost 1 base, with 12 bases spanning the gap. The CDR3 is 14 residues long. The CDR3 DNA follows: TGTGCCAGCAGGCCGACAGGCCTCCAAGAGACCCAGTACTTC. Protein sequence: CASRPTGLQETQYF.

This clonotype was detected a few times. V is TRBV5-1 and J is TRBJ2-7, with D perhaps matching TRBD1 (6 bases). The CDR3 totals 16 residues. Trimming left V 4 bases short and J 0 bases short, with 17 bases between. Germline CDR1 and CDR2: SGHRS and YFSETQ. CDR3 bases: TGCGCCAGCAGCCCACGGAGGACAGCAACCTCCTACGAGCAGTACTTC. Protein: CASSPRRTATSYEQYF.

This clonotype was seen a handful of times. The chain couples TRBV11-2 to TRBJ2-1; 7 nucleotides align to TRBD1. The tail of the sequence fits TRBJ2-5 better, so the J call may be wrong. Germline assignment: CDR1 SGHAT and CDR2 FQNNGV. The CDR3 loop spans 17 amino acids. The CDR3 spells CASSPPGQQVRQETQYF. The CDR3 DNA reads as TGTGCCAGCAGCCCACCGGGACAGCAGGTTCGACAAGAGACCCAGTACTTC.

This clonotype was recorded at least ten times. J is TRBJ1-2 and V is TRBV7-9; D unclear. The CDR3 covers 12 residues. Germline-derived CDR1 and CDR2 are SEHNR and FQNEAQ (reference sequence). With 11 bases removed from V and 8 bases from J, the gap between germline ends came to 18 bases. In nucleotides, the CDR3 is TGTGCCGGTTCGGGCGTTAAAATAGGCTACACCTTC. As protein: CAGSGVKIGYTF.

To note about this clonotype: A single base separates this from a much larger clone, so it may be a read error. This sequence joins TRBV5-1 and TRBJ2-5; D is unclear. The germline CDR1 and CDR2 sequences are SGHRS and YFSETQ. Trimming stripped 4 bases from V and 5 bases from J, with 9 bases between. The CDR3 loop spans 12 amino acids. The CDR3 sequence: CASSLDKETQYF. CDR3 sequence (DNA): TGCGCCAGCAGCCTTGATAAGGAGACCCAGTACTTC.

This clonotype has ten or more counts. The rearrangement uses TRBV28 and TRBJ2-7, with D maybe TRBD1 (5 bases). This CDR3 contains 15 residues. V was pared by 4 bases and J by 0 bases, with 13 bases between. Germline values: CDR1 MDHEN, CDR2 SYDVKM. In DNA, the CDR3 is TGTGCCAGCAGTTCGCGACAGCACAGCTCCTACGAGCAGTACTTC. This codes for CASSSRQHSSYEQYF.

The rearrangement links TRBV7-9 to TRBJ1-2; the D is unclear. Trimming pared 4 bases from V and 3 bases from J, leaving 12 bases between. The CDR3 totals 14 residues. The germline gives CDR1 SEHNR, CDR2 FQNEAQ (reference sequence). The CDR3 DNA reads TGTGCCAGCAGCTCCGCTGGCGCGGACTATGGCTACACCTTC. As protein: CASSSAGADYGYTF. The entire variable domain, with the rest obtained from reference TRBV7-9 and TRBJ1-2, is as follows: DTGVSQNPRHKITKRGQNVTFRCDPISEHNRLYWYRQTLGQGPEFLTYFQNEAQLEKSRLLSDRFSAERPKGSFSTLEIQRTEQGDSAMYLCASSSAGADYGYTFGSGTRLTVV.

The sample holds a few counts of this clonotype. V and J are TRBV29-1 and TRBJ2-7, with 9 bases that match TRBD1. Germline CDR1 is SQVTM and CDR2 is ANQGSEA. The CDR3 length is 13 residues. The V and J ends lost 4 bases and 6 bases, in that order; junction bases with no gene match: 7. The chain's CDR3 is CSVGDRASVEQYF. CDR3 DNA sequence: TGCAGCGTTGGGGACAGGGCCTCTGTCGAGCAGTACTTC.

The V and J genes are TRBV29-1 and TRBJ1-1; 7 positions agree with TRBD1. With V trimmed by 7 bases and J by 5 bases, 13 bases remained unmatched. Germline V CDR1 and CDR2: SQVTM, ANQGSEA. The CDR3 is 14 residues long. This chain's CDR3 is CSALTGKVMTEAFF. The CDR3 region has the DNA TGCAGCGCTCTGACAGGGAAGGTAATGACTGAAGCTTTCTTT.

The sample holds many counts of this clonotype. V is TRBV11-2 and J is TRBJ2-7; possible D gene TRBD1, 6 bases. V lost 0 bases and J lost 0, with 12 bases in between. The CDR3 sequence is 16 residues long. Germline V gives CDR1 SGHAT, CDR2 FQNNGV. CDR3 sequence reads: CASSLERTGSSYEQYF. The CDR3 DNA sequence: TGTGCCAGCAGCTTAGAACGTACAGGGAGCTCCTACGAGCAGTACTTC.